This T cell receptor beta chain was sequenced in a study of cytomegalovirus exposure and HLA in healthy donors. The donors were in the 120-subject validation cohort; that cohort was separate from the 666-subject first cohort. The method was immunoSEQ multiplex PCR; TCRdb's version includes in-frame clones alone and lacks a portion of them. The table includes about 200,000 clones, around 88% detected once. The germline V gene has CDR1 MNHEY and CDR2 SMNVEV (reference sequence). Trimming took 2 bases from V and 5 from J, leaving 9 bases between them. The CDR3 has 13 residues. General study points: In a later analysis, first-cohort TCR clusters were found to tend to co-occur in the roughly 120 validation repertoires. It was confirmed in vitro that a few of the CMV-associated chains were specific for CMV antigens. Accounts indicate the classifier identified cytomegalovirus status with strong specificity and sensitivity.

To note about this clone: Its antigen is not identified.

The sequenced sample was PBMCs. The sequence was obtained from a woman between 18 and 29 years old in good health and CMV-seronegative. J is TRBJ2-5 and V is TRBV27; possible D gene TRBD1, 6 bases. The CDR3 DNA follows: TGTGCCAGCAGTTTACAGGGGCAGGAGACCCAGTACTTC. As protein: CASSLQGQETQYF.